A single sample gave rise to the 17 T cell receptor beta chains below, sequenced in a study of beta chain features in type 1 diabetes. The antigens of these receptors remain unknown. The entirety of the isolated RNA underwent reverse transcription, so expressed TCRB transcripts were sequenced. Repertoires were generated with immunoSEQ multiplex PCR, while TCRdb's copy carries only in-frame clones and drops some. The table lists 200,000 to 300,000 clones, roughly 21% of them singletons. Whole-study results and caveats: All four CD4+ subsets of Type 1 diabetes patients contained TCRB CDR3s that were moderately but significantly shorter.

Sequencing was carried out using naive CD4+ T cells from blood. The receptor source for this set is a woman aged 40 to 50 with type 1 diabetes.

V gene TRBV6-1 combines with J gene TRBJ1-1, with D maybe TRBD1 (5 bases). CDR1 and CDR2 from the germline V gene are MNHNS and SASEGT. The V and J ends lost 3 bases and 1 base respectively, with 6 bases between them. This CDR3 region has 13 residues. The CDR3 DNA follows: TGTGCCAGCAGTGAGGGGCAGAACACTGAAGCTTTCTTT. It specifies CASSEGQNTEAFF.

The chain is built from TRBV7-2 and TRBJ2-5; D unresolved. Trimming shortened V by 5 bases and J by 6 bases, and 10 bases separated the two germline ends. The CDR3 sequence is 12 residues long. Per germline, CDR1 SGHTA and CDR2 FQGNSA. The chain's CDR3 is CASSPVLQTQYF. The CDR3 coding sequence is TGTGCCAGCAGCCCGGTCCTTCAGACCCAGTACTTC.

This clone has a handful of counts. The chain uses TRBV18 and TRBJ1-1, with D hard to call. Trimming stripped 6 bases from V and 5 bases from J, with 13 bases between. Germline V gives CDR1 KGHSH, CDR2 LQKENI. The CDR3 has 13 residues. As DNA, the CDR3 is TGTGCCAGCTCGCCCAACTCCGGTACTGAAGCTTTCTTT. This gives the protein CASSPNSGTEAFF.

V and J are TRBV5-6 and TRBJ1-4, with 9 bases aligning to TRBD1. Germline CDR1 reads SGHDT; CDR2 reads YYEEEE. The CDR3 runs 14 residues. V was pared by 3 bases and J by 5 bases, with 2 bases of the junction left unmatched. The CDR3: CASSSDRGNEKLFF. DNA for the CDR3: TGTGCCAGCAGCTCGGACAGGGGAAATGAAAAACTGTTTTTT. Complete variable domain (other parts from reference TRBV5-6 and TRBJ1-4): DAGVTQSPTHLIKTRGQQVTLRCSPKSGHDTVSWYQQALGQGPQFIFQYYEEEERQRGNFPDRFSGHQFPNYSSELNVNALLLGDSALYLCASSSDRGNEKLFFGSGTQLSVL.

This clone was detected once. The genes are TRBV10-3 and TRBJ1-1; possible D gene TRBD1, 6 bases. V was trimmed by 6 bases and J by 1 base, leaving 9 bases between them. This CDR3 comprises 13 residues. CDR1 is ENHRY and CDR2 is SYGVKD in the germline V gene. CDR3 sequence (DNA): TGTGCCATCAGCAACAGGGAGAACACTGAAGCTTTCTTT. Translating gives CAISNRENTEAFF.

This clone was seen a handful of times. The chain recombines TRBV9 with TRBJ2-2; TRBD2 matches 9 bases. The CDR3 extends over 15 amino acids. Trimming removed 0 bases from V and 7 bases from J; junction bases left unmatched: 4. In germline, CDR1 is SGDLS, CDR2 YYNGEE. This CDR3 is CASSVASGESGELFF. CDR3 DNA sequence: TGTGCCAGCAGCGTAGCTAGCGGGGAAAGCGGGGAGCTGTTTTTT.

The chain has TRBV30 and TRBJ1-4; D gene uncertain. The germline V and J ends were trimmed by 0 bases and 4 bases, with 6 bases remaining between them. The CDR3 is 13 residues long. Germline loops: CDR1 GTSNPN, CDR2 SVGIG (reference sequence). The CDR3 loop reads CAWSVILNEKLFF. CDR3 in DNA: TGTGCCTGGAGTGTAATCCTTAATGAAAAACTGTTTTTT.

The V call is TRBV5-1, the J call TRBJ2-7, with D tentatively TRBD1 (7 bases). Germline CDR1 and CDR2: SGHRS and YFSETQ. The CDR3 has 17 residues. The ends were cut back, 4 bases at V and 6 bases at J, with 26 bases in the middle. CDR3 DNA sequence: TGCGCCAGCAGCGTGGGAAACGCCGGACAGGAGGGATCCGAGCAGTACTTC. Its translation is CASSVGNAGQEGSEQYF.

This clone was seen more than once but under ten times. The chain couples TRBV11-2 to TRBJ2-3; D uncertain. Germline values: CDR1 SGHAT, CDR2 FQNNGV. The CDR3 contains 15 residues. Trimming stripped 1 base from V and 4 bases from J, with 12 bases between. DNA for the CDR3: TGTGCCAGCAGCTTAGCCCTAGTCCTCTCAGATACGCAGTATTTT. Residues: CASSLALVLSDTQYF.

The chain employs TRBV29-1 and TRBJ2-5; 13 bases are shared with TRBD2. With 5 bases clipped from V and 5 bases from J, the junction kept 5 bases outside the gene matches. Germline V lookup: CDR1 SQVTM, CDR2 ANQGSEA. This CDR3 region has 14 residues. The CDR3 DNA sequence: TGCAGCGTTCCGGGACTAGCGGGGTTGGAGACCCAGTACTTC. Its translation is CSVPGLAGLETQYF.

The gene calls are TRBV19 and TRBJ1-6; TRBD1 is a possible D gene (6 bases). V lost 9 bases and J 7 bases, leaving 22 bases between the germline ends. This CDR3 is built from 16 residues. CDR1 is LNHDA, CDR2 SQIVND, per germline (reference sequence). The CDR3 is CASSRDIQLQNSPLHF. CDR3 in DNA: TGTGCCAGCTCCCGGGACATTCAACTCCAAAATTCACCCCTCCACTTT.

This clone was detected a few times. The chain couples TRBV7-9 to TRBJ2-7; 7 nucleotides match TRBD1. Germline-derived CDR1 and CDR2 are SEHNR and FQNEAQ (reference sequence). The CDR3 has 14 residues. The junction had 0 bases not matched to a gene; V was cut back by 1 base and J by 0 bases. The CDR3 DNA reads TGTGCCAGCAGCTTAGGGGACAGCTCCTACGAGCAGTACTTC. It yields the protein CASSLGDSSYEQYF.

J is TRBJ2-1 and V is TRBV18; TRBD1 matches at 7 bases. CDR1 is KGHSH, CDR2 LQKENI, per germline. The V and J ends lost 6 bases and 6 bases, in that order; junction bases with no gene match: 8. The CDR3 totals 14 residues. In DNA form, the CDR3 reads TGTGCCAGCTCTTGGGAGACAGGGTCCAATGAGCAGTTCTTC. Translation: CASSWETGSNEQFF.

CDR3: CASSVGGSAYEQYF. CDR3 in DNA: TGTGCCAGCAGCGTAGGAGGGAGCGCCTACGAGCAGTACTTC. The chain carries TRBV9 and TRBJ2-7; a possible D gene is TRBD2 (5 bases). This CDR3 is 14 amino acids long. Trimming left V 0 bases short and J 2 bases short, with 9 bases between. The germline V gene has CDR1 SGDLS and CDR2 YYNGEE.

V is TRBV28 and J is TRBJ2-5, with 7 positions matching TRBD2. In germline, CDR1 is MDHEN, CDR2 SYDVKM. The CDR3 is made up of 14 amino acids. V was clipped by 6 bases and J by 4 bases; unmatched bases: 8. In nucleotides, the CDR3 is TGTGCCAGCAGCCACGGACTAGGAAGAGAGACCCAGTACTTC. Translation gives CASSHGLGRETQYF.

Only a few counts were recorded for this clone. This chain links TRBV5-1 with TRBJ2-5; TRBD1 is a possible D gene (6 bases). The germline V gene encodes CDR1 SGHRS and CDR2 YFSETQ. V lost 6 bases to trimming and J lost 5 bases, with 11 bases between them. CDR3 size: 12 residues. The CDR3 reads CASNTGRETQYF. DNA of the CDR3: TGCGCCAGCAACACAGGGCGCGAGACCCAGTACTTC.

The chain carries TRBV6-1 and TRBJ1-3; possible D gene TRBD1, 5 bases. CDR1 and CDR2 (germline): MNHNS, SASEGT. Trimming stripped 2 bases from V and 3 bases from J, with 8 bases between. CDR3 length: 14 residues. CDR3 in DNA: TGTGCCAGCAGTGAACAGGGTGATGGAAACACCATATATTTT. Translating it yields CASSEQGDGNTIYF.